The clone carrying this TCR beta chain was seen more than once but under ten times. Participants spanned ages about 18 to 100 years and resided in 24 US areas. The entry originates in a study of blood T cell repertoires in COVID-19. Study overall: PBMCs, B-cell-depleted T cells, or T cells provided the cDNA or gDNA that made up the material.

The length of the CDR3 is 13 residues. The V gene lost 0 bases and the J gene lost 4 bases, with 6 bases spanning the gap. Original data processing: For nucleated cells, counts were estimated from reference gene primer amplification. Produced via immunoSEQ multiplex PCR; TCRdb's table is partial and in-frame only. D and trimming come from the DNA, and the V and J calls and clone size come from that table. The profile shows 180,000 or so clones, over 80% of them singletons. Specimen: PBMCs or T cells enriched from blood (not recorded which). This receptor was obtained from a woman aged 55-70 years who had recovered from COVID-19. The rearrangement joins TRBV12-3 or TRBV12-4 to TRBJ1-1; D gene uncertain. The CDR3 sequence is CASSLAWATEAFF. DNA for the CDR3: TGTGCCAGCAGTTTAGCTTGGGCCACTGAAGCTTTCTTT.